This T cell receptor beta chain was identified in a study of vaccination and CD4 T cells after COVID-19. Whole-study context: Cells were stimulated with overlapping spike peptides from SARS-CoV-2, HCoV-NL63, HCoV-OC43 and HCoV-229E.

With respect to this clonotype: Its antigen is currently unknown.

The sample's treatment: roughly 11-day PBMC culture with coronavirus spike peptide pools or control peptides (ViraFEST assay). The Oncomine TCR Beta short-read assay was what sequenced the DNA obtained from cultured CD4+ T cells. TCRdb re-called the PCR reads through MiXCR, storing one row per CDR3 protein. The repertoire consists of approximately 21,000 distinct CDR3 sequences, with roughly 47% occurring once and the leading ten covering 13%. Germline V gene lookup returns CDR1 MNHNS and CDR2 SASEGT. Trimming removed 5 bases at V and 10 bases at J, with 8 bases between. The CDR3 covers 11 residues. This chain joins TRBV6-1 and TRBJ1-4; tentative D call: TRBD1 (6 bases). Sequences were obtained from cultured CD4+ T cells from blood. The sequence was obtained from a human donor with COVID-19. CDR3 region: CASSRGGKLFF. The DNA for the CDR3 is TGTGCCAGCAGTCGAGGGGGAAAACTGTTTTTT.